These T cell receptor beta chains were read from a single sample in a study of radiotherapy plus CTLA-4 blockade in lung cancer. Profiling relied on immunoSEQ multiplex PCR, and the TCRdb table lists in-frame clones only, not all of them. In the table there are more than 95,000 clones, approximately 72% of which are singletons. This specimen consisted of peripheral blood, obtained from a patient treated with radiotherapy plus ipilimumab. These receptors came from a human donor with non-small cell lung cancer who had a partial response to radiotherapy plus ipilimumab. Some clones in this sample may be carry-over from other donors' samples. Each CDR3 is given with its conserved first and last residue. Fields, in order: clone size, D gene, J gene, V gene, CDR3 DNA, CDR3 protein. D genes are given only for firm matches. Only some rows state a clone size, as once, few, many or a class for expanded clones.

NA,NA,TRBJ2-3,TRBV5-8,TGTGCCAGCAGCTTGGGGGGGGGCTCGCCCGGCACAGATACGCAGTATTTT,CASSLGGGSPGTDTQYF
NA,TRBD2,TRBJ2-3,TRBV2,TGTGCCACCCTGGGCACTAGCGGGAGAAATACGCAGTATTTT,CATLGTSGRNTQYF
NA,NA,TRBJ1-6,TRBV7-2,TGTGCCAGCAGCTTATCCAGGGCTAATTCACCCCTCCACTTT,CASSLSRANSPLHF
NA,TRBD1,TRBJ2-7,TRBV11-2,TGTGCCAGCAGCTTAGCCACAGGGGGGCGCTACGAGCAGTACTTC,CASSLATGGRYEQYF
many,TRBD1,TRBJ1-2,TRBV2,TGTGCCAGCAGTGAAGGGCGTGACAGGGCTGGCTACACCTTC,CASSEGRDRAGYTF
NA,TRBD1,TRBJ1-1,TRBV2,TGTGCCAGCACAACGACAGGGGGGAACACTGAAGCTTTCTTT,CASTTTGGNTEAFF
NA,NA,TRBJ2-7,TRBV28,TGTGCCAGCAGTTTGCCACCTATATACGAGCAGTACTTC,CASSLPPIYEQYF
NA,TRBD2,TRBJ2-3,TRBV7-8,TGTGCCAGCGGCTCCCGCATAGCGGGTACGCAGTATTTT,CASGSRIAGTQYF
once,TRBD2,TRBJ2-3,TRBV7-2,TGTGCCAGCAGCTTAGCGAATCCGAGGGGACTAGCGGGAACAACGCAGTATTTT,CASSLANPRGLAGTTQYF
NA,TRBD1,TRBJ1-2,TRBV7-9,TGTGCCAGCAGCTTAAACAGGGGAGTGAACTATGGCTACACCTTC,CASSLNRGVNYGYTF
NA,TRBD1,TRBJ1-2,TRBV2,TGTGCCAGCAGTGAAGGTATAGGGGGCTCTTGGTATGGCTACACCTTC,CASSEGIGGSWYGYTF
NA,TRBD2,TRBJ2-3,TRBV30,TGTGCCTGGAGAGCAGCGGGAGTCACGGCCCGGGTAGATACGCAGTATTTT,CAWRAAGVTARVDTQYF
NA,NA,TRBJ1-3,TRBV9,TGTGCCAGCAGCGTACTCTCTGGAAACACCATATATTTT,CASSVLSGNTIYF
NA,NA,TRBJ2-5,TRBV19,TGTGCCAGTAGTATCGGGGGAGACCAAGAGACCCAGTACTTC,CASSIGGDQETQYF
once,TRBD1,TRBJ1-1,TRBV5-5,TGTGCCAGCAGCTTTCAGGGGGCCAACACTGAAGCTTTCTTT,CASSFQGANTEAFF
NA,TRBD2,TRBJ2-1,TRBV28,TGTGCCAGCAGCCCAAGGGAGGGGCAAAGTTACAATGAGCAGTTCTTC,CASSPREGQSYNEQFF
NA,NA,TRBJ2-5,TRBV9,TGTGCCAGCGCTGGGGGGGGACAAGAGATCCAGTACTTC,CASAGGGQEIQYF
NA,NA,TRBJ2-1,TRBV6-5,TGTGCCGTACGGGAAAGCAATAGCAATGAGCAGTTCTTC,CAVRESNSNEQFF
NA,TRBD1,TRBJ1-6,TRBV28,TGTGCCAGCAGTTTATCCCCAGGGGGCAGGTCACCCCTCCACTTT,CASSLSPGGRSPLHF
NA,TRBD1,TRBJ1-2,TRBV19,TGTGCCAGTAGTTCCTCGGGACAGGGATCGTCGGGCACCTTC,CASSSSGQGSSGTF
NA,NA,TRBJ2-1,TRBV5-1,TGCGCCAGCAGCTTGCATAGATCGTTAAGCTCCTACAATGAGCAGTTCTTC,CASSLHRSLSSYNEQFF
NA,NA,TRBJ2-5,TRBV7-9,TGTGCCAGCAGCCCCCCTACCGAGACCCAGTACTTC,CASSPPTETQYF
once,NA,TRBJ2-7,TRBV7-8,TGTGCCAGCAGCTTAGACGTCGAACCCTGGAGATACGAGCAGTACTTC,CASSLDVEPWRYEQYF
NA,TRBD2,TRBJ2-3,TRBV5-3,TGTGCCAGAAGCCTGGTCCGTAGCGGGAGAAATCCAGATACGCAGTATTTT,CARSLVRSGRNPDTQYF
once,NA,TRBJ2-1,TRBV7-9,TGTGCCAGCAGCTTAGAATTTGGGAGCAGTGAGCAGTTCTTC,CASSLEFGSSEQFF
NA,NA,TRBJ1-2,TRBV18,TGTGCCAGCTCACCATCCGGGGGGGGCTATGGCTACACCTTC,CASSPSGGGYGYTF
few,NA,TRBJ1-5,TRBV12-1,TGTGCCAGCAGCTTTCGGGGGACAGTAAATCAGCCCCAGCATTTT,CASSFRGTVNQPQHF
NA,NA,TRBJ1-2,TRBV15,TGTGCCACCAGCAGAGGTTTCACTCGGGGGTCCACTACCTATGGCTACACCTTC,CATSRGFTRGSTTYGYTF
NA,NA,TRBJ1-1,TRBV18,TGTGCCAGCTCATCGGTGGGGGGGCTTGGCACTGAAGCTTTCTTT,CASSSVGGLGTEAFF
NA,NA,TRBJ2-7,TRBV2,TGTGCCAGCAGGAGACAGAATACAGGGGAGCAGTACTTC,CASRRQNTGEQYF